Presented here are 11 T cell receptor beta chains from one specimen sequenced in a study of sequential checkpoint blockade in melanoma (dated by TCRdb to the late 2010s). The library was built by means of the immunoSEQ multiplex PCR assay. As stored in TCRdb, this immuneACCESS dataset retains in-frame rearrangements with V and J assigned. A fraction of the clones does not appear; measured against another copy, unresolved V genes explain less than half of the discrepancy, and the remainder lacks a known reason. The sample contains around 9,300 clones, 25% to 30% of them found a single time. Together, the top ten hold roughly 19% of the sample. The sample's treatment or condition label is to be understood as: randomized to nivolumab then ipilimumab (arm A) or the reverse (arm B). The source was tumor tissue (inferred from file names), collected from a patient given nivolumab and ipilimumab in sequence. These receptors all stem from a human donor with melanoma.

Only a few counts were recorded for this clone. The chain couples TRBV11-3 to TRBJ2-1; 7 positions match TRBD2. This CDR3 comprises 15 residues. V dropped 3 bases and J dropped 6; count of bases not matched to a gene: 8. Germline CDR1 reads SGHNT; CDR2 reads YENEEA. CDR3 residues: CASSLVGGDANEQFF. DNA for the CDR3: TGTGCCAGCAGCTTGGTGGGGGGGGATGCCAATGAGCAGTTCTTC.

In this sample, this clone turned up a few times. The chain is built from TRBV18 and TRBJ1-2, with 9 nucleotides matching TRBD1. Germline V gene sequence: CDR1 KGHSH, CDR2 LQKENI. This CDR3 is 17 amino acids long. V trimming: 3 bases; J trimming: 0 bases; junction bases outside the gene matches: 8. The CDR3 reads CASSPETGGLANYGYTF. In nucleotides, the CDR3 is TGTGCCAGCTCACCTGAGACAGGGGGGTTGGCTAACTATGGCTACACCTTC.

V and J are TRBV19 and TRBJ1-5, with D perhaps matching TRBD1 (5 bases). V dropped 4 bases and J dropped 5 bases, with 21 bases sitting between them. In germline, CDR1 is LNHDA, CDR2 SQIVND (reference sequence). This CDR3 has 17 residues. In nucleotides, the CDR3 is TGTGCCAGTAGTACAGACAGATTGGGTGGGGTGGATCAGCCCCAGCATTTT. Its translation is CASSTDRLGGVDQPQHF.

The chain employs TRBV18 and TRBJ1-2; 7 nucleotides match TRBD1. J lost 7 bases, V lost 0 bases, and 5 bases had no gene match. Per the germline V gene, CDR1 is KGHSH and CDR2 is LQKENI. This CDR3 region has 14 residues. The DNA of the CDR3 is TGTGCCAGCTCACCACCAGGGGGCTTAAGTGGCTACACCTTC. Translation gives CASSPPGGLSGYTF.

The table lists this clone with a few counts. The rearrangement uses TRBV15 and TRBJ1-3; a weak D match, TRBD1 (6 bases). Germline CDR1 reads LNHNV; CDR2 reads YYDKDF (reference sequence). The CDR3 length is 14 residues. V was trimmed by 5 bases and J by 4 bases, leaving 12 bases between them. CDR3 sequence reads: CATSGGGSGNTIYF. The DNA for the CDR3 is TGTGCCACCAGCGGAGGGGGTTCCGGAAACACCATATATTTT. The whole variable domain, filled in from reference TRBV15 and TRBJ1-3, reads DAMVIQNPRYQVTQFGKPVTLSCSQTLNHNVMYWYQQKSSQAPKLLFHYYDKDFNNEADTPDNFQSRRPNTSFCFLDIRSPGLGDTAMYLCATSGGGSGNTIYFGEGSWLTVV.

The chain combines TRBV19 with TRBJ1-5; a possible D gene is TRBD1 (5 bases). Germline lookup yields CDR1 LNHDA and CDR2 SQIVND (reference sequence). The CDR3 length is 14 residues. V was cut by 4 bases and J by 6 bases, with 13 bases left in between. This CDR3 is CASSRGVPGQPQHF. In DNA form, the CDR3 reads TGTGCCAGTAGTAGAGGGGTCCCGGGTCAGCCCCAGCATTTT.

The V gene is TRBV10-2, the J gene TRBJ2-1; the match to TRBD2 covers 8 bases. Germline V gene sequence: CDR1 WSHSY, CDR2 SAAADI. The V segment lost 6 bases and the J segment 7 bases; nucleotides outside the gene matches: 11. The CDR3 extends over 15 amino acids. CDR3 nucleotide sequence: TGCGCCAGCAGCCTGCGGGGGGACTTTTGGAATGAGCAGTTCTTC. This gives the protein CASSLRGDFWNEQFF.

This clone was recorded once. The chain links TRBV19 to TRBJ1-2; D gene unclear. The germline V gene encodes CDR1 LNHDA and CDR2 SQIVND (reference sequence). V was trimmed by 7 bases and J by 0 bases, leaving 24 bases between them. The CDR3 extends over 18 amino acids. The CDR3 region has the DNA TGTGCCAGTAACCGGTCACCGACATCAAGCCGGCCTAACTATGGCTACACCTTC. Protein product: CASNRSPTSSRPNYGYTF.

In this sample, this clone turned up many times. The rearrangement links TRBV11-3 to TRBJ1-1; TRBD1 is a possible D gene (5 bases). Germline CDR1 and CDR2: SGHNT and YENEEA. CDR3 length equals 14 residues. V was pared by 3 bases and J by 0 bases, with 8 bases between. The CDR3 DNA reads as TGTGCCAGCAGCTTTGGGACCCTGAACACTGAAGCTTTCTTT. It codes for CASSFGTLNTEAFF. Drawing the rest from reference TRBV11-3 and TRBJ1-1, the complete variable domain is EAGVVQSPRYKIIEKKQPVAFWCNPISGHNTLYWYLQNLGQGPELLIRYENEEAVDDSQLPKDRFSAERLKGVDSTLKIQPAELGDSAVYLCASSFGTLNTEAFFGQGTRLTVV.

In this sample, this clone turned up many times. This CDR3 reads CASSQRTGYTEAFF. In nucleotides, the CDR3 is TGTGCCAGCAGCCAGAGGACAGGGTACACTGAAGCTTTCTTT. This chain links TRBV11-3 with TRBJ1-1; 8 nucleotides agree with TRBD1. Germline V CDR1 and CDR2: SGHNT, YENEEA. Trimming cost V 5 bases and J 3 bases; bases outside gene matches: 5. The CDR3 is made up of 14 amino acids. Drawing the rest from reference TRBV11-3 and TRBJ1-1, the complete variable domain is EAGVVQSPRYKIIEKKQPVAFWCNPISGHNTLYWYLQNLGQGPELLIRYENEEAVDDSQLPKDRFSAERLKGVDSTLKIQPAELGDSAVYLCASSQRTGYTEAFFGQGTRLTVV.

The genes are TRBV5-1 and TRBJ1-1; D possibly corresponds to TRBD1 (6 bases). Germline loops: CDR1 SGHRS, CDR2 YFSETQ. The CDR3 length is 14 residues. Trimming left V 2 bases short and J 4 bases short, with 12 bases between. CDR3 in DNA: TGCGCCAGCAGCTTACAGGGAGGAGGCACTGAAGCTTTCTTT. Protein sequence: CASSLQGGGTEAFF.